Listed below are T cell receptor beta chains from one sample, sequenced in a study of beta chain features in type 1 diabetes. Produced via immunoSEQ multiplex PCR; TCRdb's table is partial and in-frame only. The sample lists about 410,000 clones, approximately 15% occurring once. Input material: naive CD4+ T cells from blood. These receptors were collected from a man aged 30-40 years in good health. The CDR3 runs from the conserved cysteine through the conserved F or W. D genes are given only for firm matches. Part of the rows lack a size; the others show once, few, many or a class for expanded clones.

abundance	j_gene	d_gene	v_gene	CDR3nt	CDR3aa
.	TRBJ2-2	.	TRBV30	TGTGCCTGGAGTGTTGGTGGAGGTGTCACCGGGGAGCTGTTTTTT	CAWSVGGGVTGELFF
few	TRBJ2-3	.	TRBV4-1	TGCGCCAGCAGCCACCCAGGGCGGACAGATACGCAGTATTTT	CASSHPGRTDTQYF
few	TRBJ2-3	.	TRBV10-3	TGTGCCATCAGTGAGGGGCTGGATACGCAGTATTTT	CAISEGLDTQYF
.	TRBJ2-5	.	TRBV18	TGTGCCAGCTCACTTGTCAGGACCGGAGAGACCCAGTACTTC	CASSLVRTGETQYF
few	TRBJ2-1	TRBD2	TRBV29-1	TGCAGCGTGAAGACCATAAAGACTAGCGGGTCCTACAATGAGCAGTTCTTC	CSVKTIKTSGSYNEQFF
.	TRBJ1-1	.	TRBV27	TGTGCCAGCAGAACGAGAGGAGAGAACACTGAAGCTTTCTTT	CASRTRGENTEAFF
.	TRBJ2-5	.	TRBV25-1	TGTGCCAGCAGTGAAGGGAGAAACTTTCCGAGGGGAGAGACCCAGTACTTC	CASSEGRNFPRGETQYF
few	TRBJ2-5	TRBD2	TRBV30	TGTGCCTGGACTCCGGCCTGGAGCGGGATAACTGAGACCCAGTACTTC	CAWTPAWSGITETQYF
.	TRBJ2-1	TRBD2	TRBV10-3	TGTGCCACGCGACTAGCGGGGGGCCAATACAATGAGCAGTTCTTC	CATRLAGGQYNEQFF
.	TRBJ2-3	.	TRBV9	TGTGCCAGCAGCGTAGGTGGTACAGATACGCAGTATTTT	CASSVGGTDTQYF
few	TRBJ1-2	.	TRBV29-1	TGCAGCGTACGGGACGAGGATGGCTACACCTTC	CSVRDEDGYTF
few	TRBJ2-1	TRBD2	TRBV7-9	TGTGCCAGCAGCTTAAGGTCTATGGCGACTAGCGGGAGGATTGAGCAGTTCTTC	CASSLRSMATSGRIEQFF
.	TRBJ2-5	.	TRBV20-1	TGCAGTGCTAATCAAGAGACCCAGTACTTC	CSANQETQYF
few	TRBJ2-7	TRBD1	TRBV29-1	TGCAGCGTAACAGGGGCGTCCTACGAGCAGTACTTC	CSVTGASYEQYF
few	TRBJ2-1	TRBD1	TRBV27	TGTGCCAGCAGTTCCCGACAGGGCAGCTACAATGAGCAGTTCTTC	CASSSRQGSYNEQFF
.	TRBJ2-3	.	TRBV7-2	TGTGCCAGCAAAACGGGGGCGGCTACGCAGTATTTT	CASKTGAATQYF
few	TRBJ2-1	.	TRBV10-3	TGTGCCATCAGCCCTACGGGGCGGGATGAGCAGTTCTTC	CAISPTGRDEQFF
.	TRBJ2-1	.	TRBV9	TGTGCCAGCAGCGTGTCCCTCGGCCACGAGCAGTTCTTC	CASSVSLGHEQFF
.	TRBJ1-5	TRBD1	TRBV19	TGTGCCAGTAGTTCTAACAGGGGGCTAGATCAGCCCCAGCATTTT	CASSSNRGLDQPQHF
.	TRBJ2-2	.	TRBV5-6	TGTGCCAGCAGCTTTACTAGGGCCGGGGAGCTGTTTTTT	CASSFTRAGELFF
many	TRBJ2-3	.	TRBV29-1	TGCAGCGCCAGGCGGCAGCTCACAGATACGCAGTATTTT	CSARRQLTDTQYF
.	TRBJ1-2	.	TRBV2	TGTGCCAGCAGTCCTATCACGGCCCACGGCTACACCTTC	CASSPITAHGYTF
.	TRBJ2-4	TRBD2	TRBV5-4	TGTGCCAGCAGCACGGCGACTAGCGGGGATAAAAACATTCAGTACTTC	CASSTATSGDKNIQYF
few	TRBJ2-3	.	TRBV4-3	TGCGCCAGCAGCCAAGATGGGGGACGGGGTGATACGCAGTATTTT	CASSQDGGRGDTQYF
.	TRBJ2-1	TRBD1	TRBV5-1	TGCGCCAGCAGCTTCGGACAGGGGTCCTACAATGAGCAGTTCTTC	CASSFGQGSYNEQFF
few	TRBJ2-7	.	TRBV18	TGTGCCAGCTCACGTATACTAGTGGTTGAGCAGTACTTC	CASSRILVVEQYF
few	TRBJ2-5	.	TRBV27	TGTGCCAGCCGCTGGGCTTGGTACCAAGAGACCCAGTACTTC	CASRWAWYQETQYF
.	TRBJ1-1	.	TRBV25-1	TGTGCCAGCACTTTCTACTTCATGAACACTGAAGCTTTCTTT	CASTFYFMNTEAFF
.	TRBJ2-4	.	TRBV12-5	TGTGCTAGTGGTTTGGCCCAGATCAGGGGCATTCAGTACTTC	CASGLAQIRGIQYF
.	TRBJ2-3	.	TRBV10-3	TGTGCCATCAGCATGAGGGATACGCAGTATTTT	CAISMRDTQYF
few	TRBJ2-1	.	TRBV29-1	TGCAGCGTTGGGGTAGGTGGTGAGCAGTTCTTC	CSVGVGGEQFF
few	TRBJ1-2	.	TRBV7-2	TGTGCCAGCAGCTTACGTTCCAGGGCCGAAGGCTACACCTTC	CASSLRSRAEGYTF
.	TRBJ1-1	.	TRBV23-1	TGCGCCAGCAGTCAATCAGCCATCTTGGGGAACACTGAAGCTTTCTTT	CASSQSAILGNTEAFF
.	TRBJ2-1	.	TRBV19	TGTGCCGCGGCAGATTACAATGAGCAGTTCTTC	CAAADYNEQFF
few	TRBJ1-1	.	TRBV9	TGTGCCAGCAGCACAGGAACTGAAGCTTTCTTT	CASSTGTEAFF
.	TRBJ2-1	TRBD2	TRBV19	TGTGCCAGTAGTGATGGGACTAGAGACAATGAGCAGTTCTTC	CASSDGTRDNEQFF
.	TRBJ2-3	.	TRBV4-3	TGCGCCAGCAGCCAAGAGATGTATGATACGCAGTATTTT	CASSQEMYDTQYF
few	TRBJ2-3	.	TRBV5-6	TGTGCCAGCAGCTTGCCCCATGCGGGGGATACGCAGTATTTT	CASSLPHAGDTQYF
.	TRBJ2-5	.	TRBV19	TGTGCCAGTAGTACGGGGCAGAGGATCGAGACCCAGTACTTC	CASSTGQRIETQYF
few	TRBJ1-2	.	TRBV6-1	TGTGCCAGCGACAGCGCCTATGGCTACACCTTC	CASDSAYGYTF
.	TRBJ2-5	.	TRBV20-1	TGCAGTGTTCACCTACCAGAGACCCAGTACTTC	CSVHLPETQYF
.	TRBJ2-1	.	TRBV12-5	TGTGCTAGTGGTTTCCAACTAGCCGCCGTGCCGTTCTTC	CASGFQLAAVPFF
.	TRBJ2-1	.	TRBV7-2	TGTGCCAGCAGCTTAAGTTATGAGCAGTTCTTC	CASSLSYEQFF
few	TRBJ2-1	.	TRBV5-1	TGCGCCAGCAGCATTGGGGCAGGGGCCACGGGTGAGCAGTTCTTC	CASSIGAGATGEQFF
few	TRBJ2-3	TRBD2	TRBV7-3	TGTGCCAGCAGCAGGACTAGTACTAGCACAGATACGCAGTATTTT	CASSRTSTSTDTQYF
.	TRBJ2-7	.	TRBV27	TGTGCCAGCAGTTTAAAGACAGGTAACGACGAGCAGTACTTC	CASSLKTGNDEQYF
.	TRBJ1-2	.	TRBV5-4	TGTGCCAGCAGCGCAGGGGTAGGAGAAGAAGGCTACACCTTC	CASSAGVGEEGYTF
few	TRBJ2-1	.	TRBV15	TGTGCCACCAGCAGAGACTGGGAGCAGTTCTTC	CATSRDWEQFF
few	TRBJ2-3	.	TRBV4-2	TGTGCCAGCAGCCGGACTTTTAGCACAGATACGCAGTATTTT	CASSRTFSTDTQYF
once	TRBJ2-1	.	TRBV7-2	TGTGCCAGCAGCTTAATTCGCAGGGATGAGCAGTTCTTC	CASSLIRRDEQFF
few	TRBJ2-5	.	TRBV6-5	TGTGCCAGCAGTTACGCAGGGGAAGAGACCCAGTACTTC	CASSYAGEETQYF
few	TRBJ2-3	.	TRBV10-3	TGTGCCATCAGTTCAGCGGGCAGAGATACGCAGTATTTT	CAISSAGRDTQYF
few	TRBJ1-1	.	TRBV6-6	TGTGCCAGTCACACATCGCGTAATTTGAACACTGAAGCTTTCTTT	CASHTSRNLNTEAFF
.	TRBJ2-5	TRBD1	TRBV18	TGTGCCAGCCGAAAGGACAGGGGCCAAGAGACCCAGTACTTC	CASRKDRGQETQYF
few	TRBJ1-1	.	TRBV10-3	TGTGCCATCAGGACAGACGGATCCAGGGACACTGAAGCTTTCTTT	CAIRTDGSRDTEAFF
few	TRBJ1-2	.	TRBV28	TGTGCCAGCAGTCCAAGAGGAGGGTATGGCTACACCTTC	CASSPRGGYGYTF
few	TRBJ2-5	.	TRBV20-1	TGCAGTGCTCGGCGGGAGACCCAGTACTTC	CSARRETQYF
few	TRBJ2-7	TRBD1	TRBV10-3	TGTGCCATCAGCAGACAGGGGGCCTACGAGCAGTACTTC	CAISRQGAYEQYF